This T cell receptor (beta chain) was recovered during a study of technical replicates of blood from a few donors. TCRdb keeps only in-frame clones here, not all; method: immunoSEQ multiplex PCR. The table shows 10,000 to 13,000 clones, with about 94% occurring only once. The CDR3 loop spans 14 amino acids. Germline CDR1 MGHDK, CDR2 SYGVNS. V lost 1 base and J 7 bases, leaving 13 bases between the germline ends. The rearrangement joins TRBV25-1 to TRBJ2-5, with D maybe TRBD1 (6 bases). Sequencing was done on a sample of PBMCs. This clonotype originated in a human donor in good health. CDR3 protein: CASSESTGMRTQYF. CDR3 DNA sequence: TGTGCCAGCAGTGAATCAACAGGGATGAGGACCCAGTACTTC.